The next 12 T cell receptor beta chains were all read from a single sample in a study of blood T cell repertoires in COVID-19. Produced via immunoSEQ multiplex PCR; TCRdb's table is partial and in-frame only. The data contain about 28,000 clones, 88% of them singletons. The sample was peripheral blood. These receptors were collected from a man aged 55-75 years with COVID-19, enrolled during active disease.

V usage is TRBV29-1 and J usage is TRBJ2-7, with D unresolved. V was cut by 0 bases and J by 0 bases, with 12 bases left in between. This CDR3 region has 15 residues. Germline values: CDR1 SQVTM, CDR2 ANQGSEA. The CDR3 sequence: CSVEDSSASSYEQYF. In DNA form, the CDR3 reads TGCAGCGTTGAAGACTCAAGCGCTAGCTCCTACGAGCAGTACTTC.

The chain links TRBV5-4 to TRBJ2-2; 13 positions match TRBD2. This CDR3 is built from 18 residues. CDR1 and CDR2 (germline): SGHNT, YYREEE (reference sequence). V shed 3 bases and J 5 bases; nucleotides not matched to a gene: 10. Here the CDR3 reads CASSSYPRTSGSTGELFF. In DNA form, the CDR3 reads TGTGCCAGCAGCTCATACCCGAGGACTAGCGGGAGTACCGGGGAGCTGTTTTTT.

The J gene is TRBJ2-7, the V gene TRBV5-4; TRBD2 matches 10 bases. CDR3 length equals 15 residues. CDR1 and CDR2 (germline): SGHNT, YYREEE (reference sequence). J was trimmed by 2 bases and V by 4 bases; bases with no gene match: 6. The CDR3 DNA reads TGTGCCAGCAGCCCAGGACTAGCGGAGACCTACGAGCAGTACTTC. Translated: CASSPGLAETYEQYF. Filled out from reference TRBV5-4 and TRBJ2-7, the complete variable domain reads ETGVTQSPTHLIKTRGQQVTLRCSSQSGHNTVSWYQQALGQGPQFIFQYYREEENGRGNFPPRFSGLQFPNYSSELNVNALELDDSALYLCASSPGLAETYEQYFGPGTRLTVT.

The chain uses TRBV4-1 and TRBJ2-3; the match to TRBD2 covers 9 bases. Germline-derived CDR1 and CDR2 are MGHRA and YSYEKL. Trimming cost V 4 bases and J 4 bases; bases outside gene matches: 3. The CDR3 has 14 residues. The CDR3 sequence is CASSPRGGADTQYF. The DNA of the CDR3 is TGCGCCAGCAGCCCCCGCGGGGGGGCAGATACGCAGTATTTT.

V and J are TRBV5-1 and TRBJ2-7, with TRBD1 matching 11 bases. Germline V gene data show CDR1 as SGHRS and CDR2 as YFSETQ. The CDR3 loop spans 13 amino acids. Losses at the gene ends were 6 bases for V and 5 bases for J; bases not matched to a gene: 4. CDR3 nucleotide sequence: TGCGCCAGCAACCGGGACAGGGGGGACGAGCAGTACTTC. Its translation: CASNRDRGDEQYF.

The chain has TRBV5-4 and TRBJ2-1; 10 bases align to TRBD2. The germline V gene encodes CDR1 SGHNT and CDR2 YYREEE (reference sequence). The CDR3 is 16 residues long. V trimming: 4 bases; J trimming: 6 bases; junction bases outside the gene matches: 10. This CDR3 reads CASSTEAGGGANEQFF. CDR3 DNA sequence: TGTGCCAGCAGCACCGAAGCGGGAGGGGGGGCCAATGAGCAGTTCTTC.

V is TRBV2 and J is TRBJ2-5; TRBD2 is a possible D gene (5 bases). CDR3 size: 15 residues. Germline-derived CDR1 and CDR2 are SNHLY and FYNNEI. The CDR3 protein is CASRDGNKLEGTQYF. The CDR3 DNA sequence: TGTGCTTCACGGGATGGAAACAAGTTAGAAGGGACCCAGTACTTC.

The chain is built from TRBV19 and TRBJ2-4, with 9 positions matching TRBD1. The CDR3 extends over 14 amino acids. The germline V gene has CDR1 LNHDA and CDR2 SQIVND (reference sequence). The V and J ends lost 10 bases and 9 bases, in that order; junction bases with no gene match: 13. This CDR3 is CATGQTGGFGIQYF. The CDR3 DNA reads TGTGCCACCGGCCAGACAGGGGGTTTTGGCATTCAGTACTTC.

This clone was seen a single time. The rearrangement joins TRBV28 to TRBJ1-2; 10 bases line up with TRBD1. V was pared by 6 bases and J by 2 bases, with 6 bases of the junction left unmatched. CDR3 length equals 15 residues. The V gene's germline CDR1 is MDHEN and CDR2 SYDVKM. This chain's CDR3 is CASRRDRGKNYGYTF. CDR3 coding DNA: TGTGCCAGCAGGAGGGACAGGGGAAAGAACTATGGCTACACCTTC.

This chain uses TRBV10-1 with TRBJ2-1; D might be TRBD2 (6 bases). V was shortened by 6 bases and J by 10 bases, with 16 bases between the two germline ends. Looked up from germline, CDR1 is WNHNN and CDR2 is SYGVQD (reference sequence). The CDR3 runs 13 residues. Written as DNA, the CDR3 is TGCGCCAGCAGGACTAGAGGAGTGAGCGAGCAGTTCTTC. Translation gives CASRTRGVSEQFF.

The V and J genes are TRBV4-2 and TRBJ1-2; D is possibly TRBD1 (5 bases). Deletions cut 0 bases from V and 4 bases from J, with 12 bases between. The germline V gene has CDR1 LGHNA and CDR2 YNFKEQ. The CDR3 totals 15 residues. This CDR3 reads CASSQDSRTLYGYTF. For the CDR3, the DNA is TGTGCCAGCAGCCAAGATTCAAGGACACTCTATGGCTACACCTTC.

V gene TRBV29-1 combines with J gene TRBJ1-4, with 8 bases aligning to TRBD1. Germline V gives CDR1 SQVTM, CDR2 ANQGSEA. Trimming at V came to 6 bases and at J to 7 bases, leaving 10 bases not matched to a gene. The CDR3 is made up of 14 amino acids. The CDR3 loop is CSVATGTGSEKLFF. In nucleotides, the CDR3 is TGCAGCGTGGCCACCGGGACAGGTAGTGAAAAACTGTTTTTT.